This entry lists 17 T cell receptor beta chains sequenced from one sample in a study of T cell changes during pregnancy in multiple sclerosis. The table came from immunoSEQ multiplex PCR; TCRdb's copy has only in-frame clones and leaves some out. The sample lists under 110,000 clones, about 89% occurring once. The sample consisted of peripheral blood, taken before pregnancy. The receptors shown here come from a female donor with multiple sclerosis, enrolled in a pregnancy study.

V and J are TRBV18 and TRBJ2-3; 7 nucleotides line up with TRBD2. The V gene end was trimmed by 8 bases and the J gene end by 0 bases; junction bases not matched to a gene: 11. The CDR3 length is 16 residues. The germline V gene has CDR1 KGHSH and CDR2 LQKENI. The CDR3, as DNA: TGTGCCAGCCTTTCCCTGGCTAGCGGTAGCACAGATACGCAGTATTTT. Translated, it gives CASLSLASGSTDTQYF.

The rearrangement uses TRBV6-6 and TRBJ2-7; 7 bases are shared with TRBD2. Trimming cost V 7 bases and J 6 bases; bases outside gene matches: 9. The CDR3 is made up of 13 amino acids. Germline CDR1 and CDR2: MNHNY and SVGAGI (reference sequence). For the CDR3, the DNA is TGTGCCAGCAACGTGGGGGGGACGGGCGAGCAGTACTTC. Amino acids: CASNVGGTGEQYF.

V is TRBV30 and J is TRBJ2-4, with D hard to call. With 0 bases removed from V and 0 bases from J, the gap between germline ends came to 12 bases. This CDR3 is built from 16 residues. Per germline, CDR1 GTSNPN and CDR2 SVGIG (reference sequence). DNA of the CDR3: TGTGCCTGGAGTGTTTCGCAGATGATAGCCAAAAACATTCAGTACTTC. It translates to CAWSVSQMIAKNIQYF.

This rearrangement joins TRBV6-5 to TRBJ1-1, with TRBD1 matching 7 bases. This CDR3 contains 12 residues. CDR1 MNHEY and CDR2 SVGAGI come from the germline V gene. The ends lost 6 bases at V and 10 bases at J; junction bases unmatched: 8. In nucleotides, the CDR3 is TGTGCCAGCAGCAATAGCCAGGGGGTAGCTTTCTTT. It codes for CASSNSQGVAFF.

This rearrangement joins TRBV10-3 to TRBJ1-5, with 9 positions matching TRBD1. With 0 bases clipped from V and 3 bases from J, the junction kept 9 bases outside the gene matches. This CDR3 contains 18 residues. The germline V gene has CDR1 ENHRY and CDR2 SYGVKD. The CDR3 is CAISESHRGLANNQPQHF. DNA for the CDR3: TGTGCCATCAGTGAGTCACACAGGGGGCTGGCAAACAATCAGCCCCAGCATTTT.

Points on this clone: One junction end does not reproduce the germline sequence, and a read error may be involved. This rearrangement joins TRBV15 to TRBJ2-5, with 7 bases identical to TRBD2. CDR1 LNHNV and CDR2 YYDKDF come from the germline V gene (reference sequence). There are 11 residues in the CDR3. CDR3 loop: CATSRLAGVDF. The CDR3 DNA sequence: TGTGCCACCAGCAGATTAGCGGGCGTGGACTTC.

Here the CDR3 DNA reads TGTGCCAGCAGCTACAGACAGGGGGCTCTCGAGCAGTACTTC. Its protein is CASSYRQGALEQYF. The rearrangement uses TRBV7-2 and TRBJ2-7, with 10 bases matching TRBD1. With V trimmed by 4 bases and J by 6 bases, 6 bases remained unmatched. CDR1 and CDR2 (germline): SGHTA, FQGNSA. This CDR3 is built from 14 residues.

V usage is TRBV6-1 and J usage is TRBJ1-3; D may be TRBD1 (6 bases). V lost 8 bases, J lost 2 bases, and 10 bases lay in between. The CDR3 loop spans 13 amino acids. Looked up from germline, CDR1 is MNHNS and CDR2 is SASEGT. The CDR3 loop reads CASRGHAGNTIYF. The DNA of the CDR3 is TGTGCCAGCCGGGGACATGCTGGAAACACCATATATTTT.

The chain couples TRBV6-5 to TRBJ1-4; D is ambiguous. Looked up from germline, CDR1 is MNHEY and CDR2 is SVGAGI. The germline V and J ends were trimmed by 2 bases and 3 bases, with 10 bases remaining between them. CDR3 length: 15 amino acids. CDR3 nucleotides: TGTGCCAGCAGTTACGTGGCATCACCTAATGAAAAACTGTTTTTT. Its translation is CASSYVASPNEKLFF.

Points on this clone: An end of the junction does not agree with germline; a read error may underlie this. In the same sample, other DNA sequences code for this CDR3. The chain couples TRBV5-6 to TRBJ1-4; D gene unclear. Germline assignment: CDR1 SGHDT and CDR2 YYEEEE. The CDR3 consists of 12 residues. This chain's CDR3 is CASSSDEEKLFF. CDR3 in DNA: TGTGCCAGCAGCTCCGATGAGGAAAAACTATTTTTT.

V is TRBV6-1 and J is TRBJ1-6; 9 nucleotides agree with TRBD1. The CDR3 is 16 residues long. Germline V gene sequence: CDR1 MNHNS, CDR2 SASEGT. V trimming: 4 bases; J trimming: 7 bases; junction bases outside the gene matches: 8. In DNA, the CDR3 is TGTGCCAGCAGTGGTCGAATGGGACAGGGAAATTCACCCCTCCACTTT. Amino acid sequence: CASSGRMGQGNSPLHF.

The V and J genes are TRBV6-1 and TRBJ2-3; D may be TRBD1 (5 bases). The V end was cut by 0 bases, the J end by 4 bases, with 14 bases between. The CDR3 consists of 16 residues. Germline values: CDR1 MNHNS, CDR2 SASEGT. CDR3 sequence reads: CASSEARVQFSDTQYF. The CDR3 nucleotides are TGTGCCAGCAGTGAAGCCAGGGTCCAGTTCTCAGATACGCAGTATTTT.

This chain connects TRBV6-1 to TRBJ2-3, with 13 bases identical to TRBD2. With V trimmed by 4 bases and J by 0 bases, 13 bases remained unmatched. Germline V gene lookup returns CDR1 MNHNS and CDR2 SASEGT. The CDR3 contains 20 residues. CDR3 sequence: CASSVSRLAGGRTSTDTQYF. CDR3 nucleotide sequence: TGTGCCAGCAGTGTATCAAGACTAGCGGGAGGAAGGACTAGCACAGATACGCAGTATTTT.

This clone came up a few times. This chain joins TRBV29-1 and TRBJ2-7, with 9 bases that match TRBD1. Trimming cost V 6 bases and J 7 bases; bases outside gene matches: 13. The CDR3 has 14 amino acids. Germline-derived CDR1 and CDR2 are SQVTM and ANQGSEA. The chain's CDR3 is CSVENRDRELEQYF. CDR3 bases: TGCAGCGTCGAAAACCGGGACAGGGAATTAGAGCAGTACTTC.

V usage is TRBV4-1 and J usage is TRBJ2-3; 11 positions agree with TRBD2. Germline loops: CDR1 MGHRA, CDR2 YSYEKL. The J segment lost 6 bases and the V segment lost 4 bases, leaving 9 bases of the junction unmatched. The CDR3 totals 16 residues. The CDR3 DNA reads as TGCGCCAGCAGCCGCACTTCACTAGCGGGAGCCGATACGCAGTATTTT. As protein: CASSRTSLAGADTQYF.

The V call is TRBV10-3, the J call TRBJ1-2, with D possibly being TRBD1 (5 bases). The CDR3 runs 15 residues. V dropped 10 bases and J dropped 0 bases, with 18 bases sitting between them. The germline CDR1 and CDR2 sequences are ENHRY and SYGVKD. The CDR3: CATEPNRISNYGYTF. CDR3 in DNA: TGTGCCACCGAACCAAACAGGATCTCTAACTATGGCTACACCTTC.

The rearrangement joins TRBV5-5 to TRBJ2-3, with no clear D. Trimming stripped 4 bases from V and 7 bases from J, with 13 bases between. The germline V gene encodes CDR1 SGHKS and CDR2 YYEKEE (reference sequence). This CDR3 comprises 13 residues. The DNA for the CDR3 is TGTGCCAGCAGCCTAGGTCCTTCCAATACGCAGTATTTT. This sequence encodes CASSLGPSNTQYF.